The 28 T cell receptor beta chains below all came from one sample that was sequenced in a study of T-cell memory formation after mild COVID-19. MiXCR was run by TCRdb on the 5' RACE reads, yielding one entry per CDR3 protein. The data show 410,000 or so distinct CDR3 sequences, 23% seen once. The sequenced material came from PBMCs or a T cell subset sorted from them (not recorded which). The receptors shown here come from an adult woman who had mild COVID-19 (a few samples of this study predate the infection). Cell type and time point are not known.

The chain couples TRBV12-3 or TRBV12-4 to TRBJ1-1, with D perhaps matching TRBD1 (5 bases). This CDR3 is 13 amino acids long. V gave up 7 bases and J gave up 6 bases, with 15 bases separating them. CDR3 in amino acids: CASTRTGVAEAFF. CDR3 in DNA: TGTGCCAGCACCCGAACAGGTGTCGCTGAAGCTTTCTTT.

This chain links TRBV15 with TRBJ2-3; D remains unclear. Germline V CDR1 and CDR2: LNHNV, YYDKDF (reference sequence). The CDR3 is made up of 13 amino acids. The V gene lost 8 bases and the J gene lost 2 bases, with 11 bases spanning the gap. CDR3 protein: CATRSSHTDTQYF. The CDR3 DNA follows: TGTGCCACCCGATCGTCCCACACAGATACGCAGTATTTT.

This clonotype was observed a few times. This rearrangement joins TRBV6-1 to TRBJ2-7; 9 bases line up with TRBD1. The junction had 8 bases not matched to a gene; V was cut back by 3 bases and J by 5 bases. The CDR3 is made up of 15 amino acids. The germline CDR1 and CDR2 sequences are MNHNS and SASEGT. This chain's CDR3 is CASSDPGTGRDEQYF. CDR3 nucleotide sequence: TGTGCCAGCAGTGACCCTGGGACAGGGCGCGACGAGCAGTACTTC.

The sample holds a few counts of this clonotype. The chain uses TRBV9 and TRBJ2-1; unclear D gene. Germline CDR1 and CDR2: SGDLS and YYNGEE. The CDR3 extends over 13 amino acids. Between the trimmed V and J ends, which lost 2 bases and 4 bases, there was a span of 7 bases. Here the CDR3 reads CASSVSEYNEQFF. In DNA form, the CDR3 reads TGTGCCAGCAGCGTGTCAGAGTACAATGAGCAGTTCTTC.

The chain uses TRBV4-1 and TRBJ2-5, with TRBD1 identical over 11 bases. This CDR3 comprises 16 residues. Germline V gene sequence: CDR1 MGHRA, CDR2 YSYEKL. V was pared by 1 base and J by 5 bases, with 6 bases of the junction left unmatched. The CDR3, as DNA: TGCGCCAGCAGCCAAGGGGGGACAGGGGGGCGGGAGACCCAGTACTTC. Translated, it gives CASSQGGTGGRETQYF.

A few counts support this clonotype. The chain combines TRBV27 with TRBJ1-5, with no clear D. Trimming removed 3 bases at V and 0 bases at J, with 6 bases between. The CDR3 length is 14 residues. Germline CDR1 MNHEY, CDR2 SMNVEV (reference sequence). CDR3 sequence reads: CASSFGYSNQPQHF. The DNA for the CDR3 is TGTGCCAGCAGTTTCGGTTATAGCAATCAGCCCCAGCATTTT.

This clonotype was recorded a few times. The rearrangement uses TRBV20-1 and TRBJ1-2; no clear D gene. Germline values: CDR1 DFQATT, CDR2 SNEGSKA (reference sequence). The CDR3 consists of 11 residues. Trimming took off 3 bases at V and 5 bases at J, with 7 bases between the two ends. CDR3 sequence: CSARGGYGYTF. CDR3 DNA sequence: TGCAGTGCTAGGGGAGGATATGGCTACACCTTC.

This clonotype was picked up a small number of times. The CDR3 sequence: CASSPTSGLPYNEQFF. CDR3 DNA sequence: TGTGCCAGCAGCCCCACTAGCGGGCTACCCTACAATGAGCAGTTCTTC. This sequence joins TRBV27 and TRBJ2-1; 9 positions agree with TRBD2. Germline V gene lookup returns CDR1 MNHEY and CDR2 SMNVEV (reference sequence). J lost 2 bases, V lost 6 bases, and 8 bases had no gene match. The CDR3 covers 16 residues.

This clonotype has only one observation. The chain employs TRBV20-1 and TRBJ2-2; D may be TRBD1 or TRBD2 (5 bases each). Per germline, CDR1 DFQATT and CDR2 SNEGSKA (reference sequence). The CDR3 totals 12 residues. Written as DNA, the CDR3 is TGCAGCGGGGCCGCGAACACCGGGGAGCTGTTTTTT. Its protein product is CSGAANTGELFF.

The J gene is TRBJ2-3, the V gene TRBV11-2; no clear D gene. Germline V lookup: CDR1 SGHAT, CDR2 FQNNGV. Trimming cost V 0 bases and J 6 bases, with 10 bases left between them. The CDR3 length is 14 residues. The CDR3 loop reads CASSLDPGSDTQYF. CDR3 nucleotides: TGTGCCAGCAGCTTAGATCCCGGGTCGGATACGCAGTATTTT.

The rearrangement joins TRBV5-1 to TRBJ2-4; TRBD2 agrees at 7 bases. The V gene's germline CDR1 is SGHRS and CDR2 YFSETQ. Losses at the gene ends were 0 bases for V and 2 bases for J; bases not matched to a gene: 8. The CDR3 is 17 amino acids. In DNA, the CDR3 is TGCGCCAGCAGCTTGGGGGGTCGCGGGAGCCCCAAAAACATTCAGTACTTC. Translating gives CASSLGGRGSPKNIQYF.

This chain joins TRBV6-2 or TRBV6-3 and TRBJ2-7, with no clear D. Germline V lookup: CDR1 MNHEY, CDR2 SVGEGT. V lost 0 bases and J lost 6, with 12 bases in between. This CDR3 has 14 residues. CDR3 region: CASSYSRDPVEQYF. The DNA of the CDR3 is TGTGCCAGCAGTTACTCGAGAGATCCGGTCGAGCAGTACTTC.

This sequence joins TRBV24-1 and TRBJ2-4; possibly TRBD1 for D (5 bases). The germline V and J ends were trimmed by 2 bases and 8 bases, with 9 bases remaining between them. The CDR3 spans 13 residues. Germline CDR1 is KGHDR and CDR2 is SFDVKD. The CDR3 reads CATSDSQVDIQYF. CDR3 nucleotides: TGTGCCACCAGTGATTCACAGGTCGACATTCAGTACTTC.

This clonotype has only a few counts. The CDR3 spells CASSRGPGNTEAFF. CDR3 nucleotide sequence: TGTGCCAGCAGCCGGGGTCCGGGGAACACTGAAGCTTTCTTT. V and J are TRBV12-3 or TRBV12-4 and TRBJ1-1; no firm D call. Trimming took 6 bases from V and 1 from J, leaving 12 bases between them. The CDR3 totals 14 residues.

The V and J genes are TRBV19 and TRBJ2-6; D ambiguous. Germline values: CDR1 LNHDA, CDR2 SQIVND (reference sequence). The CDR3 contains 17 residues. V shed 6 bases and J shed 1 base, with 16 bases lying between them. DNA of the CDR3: TGTGCCAGTAGACTGATGACCGGTTTTTCTGGGGCCAACGTCCTGACTTTC. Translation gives CASRLMTGFSGANVLTF. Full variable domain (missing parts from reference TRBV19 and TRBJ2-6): DGGITQSPKYLFRKEGQNVTLSCEQNLNHDAMYWYRQDPGQGLRLIYYSQIVNDFQKGDIAEGYSVSREKKESFPLTVTSAQKNPTAFYLCASRLMTGFSGANVLTFGAGSRLTVL.

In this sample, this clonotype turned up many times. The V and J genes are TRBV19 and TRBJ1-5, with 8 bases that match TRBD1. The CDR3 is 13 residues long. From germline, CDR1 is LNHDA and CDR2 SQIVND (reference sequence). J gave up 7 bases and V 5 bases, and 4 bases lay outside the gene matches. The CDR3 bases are TGTGCCAGTAGTCAGGGGGCTCGGCAGCCCCAGCATTTT. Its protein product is CASSQGARQPQHF. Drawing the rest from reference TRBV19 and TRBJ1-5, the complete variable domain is DGGITQSPKYLFRKEGQNVTLSCEQNLNHDAMYWYRQDPGQGLRLIYYSQIVNDFQKGDIAEGYSVSREKKESFPLTVTSAQKNPTAFYLCASSQGARQPQHFGDGTRLSIL.

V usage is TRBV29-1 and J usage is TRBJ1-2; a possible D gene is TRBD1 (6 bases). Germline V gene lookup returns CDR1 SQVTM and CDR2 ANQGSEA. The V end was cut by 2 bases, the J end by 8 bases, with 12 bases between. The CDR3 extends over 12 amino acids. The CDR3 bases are TGCAGCGTTGAACTGGGGGCGCGAGGCTACACCTTC. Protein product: CSVELGARGYTF.

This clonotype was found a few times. CDR3 amino acids: CANGVDILSLHF. In DNA form, the CDR3 reads TGTGCCAACGGAGTTGACATTTTGTCCCTCCACTTT. V is TRBV2 and J is TRBJ1-6; no definite D call. This CDR3 is built from 12 residues. The germline CDR1 and CDR2 sequences are SNHLY and FYNNEI. V lost 10 bases to trimming and J lost 14 bases, with 18 bases between them.

CDR3 protein: CASSLTLGNTEAFF. The CDR3 region has the DNA TGTGCCAGCAGCCTTACCCTAGGAAACACTGAAGCTTTCTTT. The chain recombines TRBV7-9 with TRBJ1-1; D remains unclear. The V gene's germline CDR1 is SEHNR and CDR2 FQNEAQ (reference sequence). The V end lost 5 bases, the J end lost 2 bases, and 12 bases lay between the germline ends. The CDR3 has 14 residues. The full variable domain, rest sourced from reference TRBV7-9 and TRBJ1-1, is DTGVSQNPRHKITKRGQNVTFRCDPISEHNRLYWYRQTLGQGPEFLTYFQNEAQLEKSRLLSDRFSAERPKGSFSTLEIQRTEQGDSAMYLCASSLTLGNTEAFFGQGTRLTVV.

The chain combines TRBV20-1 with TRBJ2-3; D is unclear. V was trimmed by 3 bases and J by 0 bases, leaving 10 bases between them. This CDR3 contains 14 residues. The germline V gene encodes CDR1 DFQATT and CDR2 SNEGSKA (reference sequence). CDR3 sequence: CSASSWASTDTQYF. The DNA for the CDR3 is TGCAGTGCTAGCAGTTGGGCAAGCACAGATACGCAGTATTTT.

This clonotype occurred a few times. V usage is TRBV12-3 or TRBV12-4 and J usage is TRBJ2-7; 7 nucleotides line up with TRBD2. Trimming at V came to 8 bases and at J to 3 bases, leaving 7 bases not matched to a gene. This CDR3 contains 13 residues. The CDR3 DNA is TGTGCCAGCCGGGCTAGCGGTAACTACGAGCAGTACTTC. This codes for CASRASGNYEQYF.

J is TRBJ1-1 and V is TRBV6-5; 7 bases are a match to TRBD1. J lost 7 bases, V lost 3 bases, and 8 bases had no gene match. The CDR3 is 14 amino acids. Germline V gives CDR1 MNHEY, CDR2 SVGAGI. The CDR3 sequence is CASSYRGRGIEAFF. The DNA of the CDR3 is TGTGCCAGCAGTTATCGGGGCAGGGGGATTGAAGCTTTCTTT.

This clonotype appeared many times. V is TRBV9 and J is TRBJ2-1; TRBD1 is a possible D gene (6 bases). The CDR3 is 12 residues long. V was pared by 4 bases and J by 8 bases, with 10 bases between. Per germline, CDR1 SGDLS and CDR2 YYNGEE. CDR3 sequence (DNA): TGTGCCAGCAGCTCCTCAGGGGATGAGCAGTTCTTC. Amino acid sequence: CASSSSGDEQFF. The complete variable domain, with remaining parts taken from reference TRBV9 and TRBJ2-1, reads DSGVTQTPKHLITATGQRVTLRCSPRSGDLSVYWYQQSLDQGLQFLIQYYNGEERAKGNILERFSAQQFPDLHSELNLSSLELGDSALYFCASSSSGDEQFFGPGTRLTVL.

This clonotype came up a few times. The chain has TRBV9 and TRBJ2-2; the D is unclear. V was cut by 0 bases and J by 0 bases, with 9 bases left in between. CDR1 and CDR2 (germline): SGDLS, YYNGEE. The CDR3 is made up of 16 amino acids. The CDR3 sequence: CASSVGRESNTGELFF. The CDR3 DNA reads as TGTGCCAGCAGCGTAGGCCGCGAGTCGAACACCGGGGAGCTGTTTTTT.

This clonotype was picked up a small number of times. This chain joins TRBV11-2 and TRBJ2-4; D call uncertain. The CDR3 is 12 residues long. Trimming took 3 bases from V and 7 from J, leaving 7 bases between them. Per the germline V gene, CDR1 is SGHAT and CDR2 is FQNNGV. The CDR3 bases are TGTGCCAGCAGCTTCCCGACTAACATTCAGTACTTC. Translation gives CASSFPTNIQYF.

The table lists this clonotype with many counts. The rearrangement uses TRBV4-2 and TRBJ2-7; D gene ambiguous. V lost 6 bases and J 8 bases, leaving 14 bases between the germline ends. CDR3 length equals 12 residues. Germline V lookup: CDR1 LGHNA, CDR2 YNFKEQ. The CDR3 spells CASSPDLEQQYF. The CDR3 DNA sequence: TGTGCCAGCAGTCCGGACCTGGAGCAGCAGTACTTC.

The CDR3 region is CASSAGGGAYEQYF. The CDR3 nucleotides read TGTGCCAGCAGCGCGGGGGGTGGGGCCTACGAGCAGTACTTC. The rearrangement uses TRBV7-8 and TRBJ2-7, with 8 bases aligning to TRBD2. Germline CDR1 is SGHVS and CDR2 is FQNEAQ. This CDR3 comprises 14 residues. V gave up 5 bases and J gave up 2 bases; unmatched junction bases: 5.

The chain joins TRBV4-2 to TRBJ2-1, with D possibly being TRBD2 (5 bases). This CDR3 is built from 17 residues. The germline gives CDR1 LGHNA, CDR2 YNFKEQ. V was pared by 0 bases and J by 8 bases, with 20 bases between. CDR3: CASSQETGSAGIDEQFF. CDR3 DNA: TGTGCCAGCAGCCAAGAAACGGGTTCGGCGGGCATTGATGAGCAGTTCTTC.